These T cell receptor beta chains were read from a single sample in a study of cytomegalovirus exposure and HLA in healthy donors. Using immunoSEQ multiplex PCR, the repertoire was profiled, and TCRdb retains in-frame clones only, with some absent. There are tens of thousands of clones in the sample, with roughly an eighth held by the top ten. Sample: PBMCs. These TCRs come from a woman in her 30s in good health and CMV-seropositive. Each CDR3 is given with its conserved first and last residue. A D gene is named only where the DNA matches it firmly.

>TRBJ1-3|NA|TRBV6-5
TGTGCCAGCAGTTACTCGGGGGGGGCGAACACCATATATTTT
CASSYSGGANTIYF
>TRBJ2-3|NA|TRBV27
TGTGCCAGCAGTTTAGGTACGCGTACTAGCACAGATACGCAGTATTTT
CASSLGTRTSTDTQYF
>TRBJ1-1|NA|TRBV5-1
TGCGCCAGCAGCCCCCAGGGGCTGGGCACTGAAGCTTTCTTT
CASSPQGLGTEAFF
>TRBJ1-1|TRBD1|TRBV6-5
TGTGCCAGCGGGTGGACAGGAACAGTGAACACTGAAGCTTTCTTT
CASGWTGTVNTEAFF
>TRBJ1-5|TRBD1|TRBV6-4
TGTGCCAGCACCAACGGGACAGGGGGAGCGAGCAATCAGCCCCAGCATTTT
CASTNGTGGASNQPQHF
>TRBJ2-1|TRBD2|TRBV6-1
TGTGCCAGCAGTGCCGGGACTAGCGGCCTGGGTGAGCAGTTCTTC
CASSAGTSGLGEQFF
>TRBJ2-1|NA|TRBV29-1
TGCAGCGTTGAAGATTGGCGGAGCCTATACAATGAGCAGTTCTTC
CSVEDWRSLYNEQFF
>TRBJ2-1|TRBD2|TRBV19
TGTGCCAGTAGTATTACTAGCGGAGACAATGAGCAGTTCTTC
CASSITSGDNEQFF
>TRBJ2-3|TRBD2|TRBV4-1
TGCGCCAGCAGCCAAGATGGGACGGGGGGGGTGGCGGATACGCAGTATTTT
CASSQDGTGGVADTQYF
>TRBJ1-2|TRBD1|TRBV5-4
TGTGCCAGCAGCAGCCGGGAAAGGGGGCTAGGAGGCTACACCTTC
CASSSRERGLGGYTF
>TRBJ1-4|TRBD1|TRBV4-2
TGTGCCAGCAGCCCGGGACAGGGGCATGAAAAACTGTTTTTT
CASSPGQGHEKLFF
>TRBJ2-4|NA|TRBV7-2
TGTGCCAGCAGCTTTCAGGGCAAAAACATTCAGTACTTC
CASSFQGKNIQYF
>TRBJ1-2|NA|TRBV27
TGTGCCAGCAGTATCGCCCCGGACACCTATGGCTACACCTTC
CASSIAPDTYGYTF
>TRBJ2-6|TRBD1|TRBV10-3
TGTGCCATCAGTGTCCCAACAGGGGGTGGCTCTGGGGCCAACGTCCTGACTTTC
CAISVPTGGGSGANVLTF
>TRBJ2-1|NA|TRBV5-1
TGCGCCAGCAGCCCAGGACTTCCCGCGGTGAGTGAGCAGTTCTTC
CASSPGLPAVSEQFF
>TRBJ2-1|TRBD2|TRBV27
TGTGCCAGCAGTTCGACTAGCGGGAGAGCGGGTACGGGAATGGGTGAGCAGTTCTTC
CASSSTSGRAGTGMGEQFF
>TRBJ1-3|NA|TRBV30
TGTGCCTGGAGTGGCTTCAGTCTTATGGACACCATATATTTT
CAWSGFSLMDTIYF
>TRBJ2-7|NA|TRBV19
TGTGCCAGTAGTATAGAGGGTCCGAATCCCTACGGGGAGCAGTACTTC
CASSIEGPNPYGEQYF
>TRBJ2-7|TRBD1|TRBV4-1
TGCGCCAGCAGCCAAGGACAGGGGGCCTACGAGCAGTACTTC
CASSQGQGAYEQYF
>TRBJ2-1|TRBD2|TRBV2
TGTGCCAGCAGTGAAGCCTCCGGGACTAGCGGGAAGAGCTCCTACAATGAGCAGTTCTTC
CASSEASGTSGKSSYNEQFF
>TRBJ2-3|TRBD2|TRBV6-5
TGTGCCAGCAGTTACTCAGGGGGGACTAGGACAGATACGCAGTATTTT
CASSYSGGTRTDTQYF
>TRBJ2-3|TRBD1|TRBV20-1
TGCAGCAGGGGGAGCATCGATACGCAGTATTTT
CSRGSIDTQYF
>TRBJ1-1|NA|TRBV4-2
TGTGCCAGCAGCCAAGATTTTCAGAACAGGTTGAACACTGAAGCTTTCTTT
CASSQDFQNRLNTEAFF
>TRBJ2-3|NA|TRBV5-1
TGCGCCAGCAGCTACACAGGGCTCCTGGGGGCTGATACGCAGTATTTT
CASSYTGLLGADTQYF
>TRBJ1-5|TRBD1|TRBV19
TGTGCCAGTAGTATAGGGGACAGGGGGAATCAGCCCCAGCATTTT
CASSIGDRGNQPQHF
>TRBJ1-1|TRBD1|TRBV7-9
TGTGCCAGCAGCCCACGGACAGGAATGAACACTGAAGCTTTCTTT
CASSPRTGMNTEAFF
>TRBJ1-6|TRBD1|TRBV30
TGTGCCGGGAGTGTACGGACAGGGGGTAATTCACCCCTCCACTTT
CAGSVRTGGNSPLHF
>TRBJ2-5|NA|TRBV6-6
TGTGCCAGCAGCCCTCGGAGACAAGAGACCCAGTACTTC
CASSPRRQETQYF
>TRBJ2-7|NA|TRBV28
TGTGCCAGCAGTTTAAAGTCAGTGCAGTACTTC
CASSLKSVQYF
>TRBJ2-7|NA|TRBV18
TGTGCCAGCTCACCCGGACAAGGTGGAGACTACGAGCAGTACTTC
CASSPGQGGDYEQYF
>TRBJ2-2|TRBD1|TRBV9
TGTGCCAGCAGCGTATTTACAGGGGGCGACACCGGGGAGCTGTTTTTT
CASSVFTGGDTGELFF
>TRBJ2-3|TRBD2|TRBV11-3
TGTGCCAGCAAGCCCAGCGGGGAGCCAGATACGCAGTATTTT
CASKPSGEPDTQYF
>TRBJ2-7|NA|TRBV7-8
TGTGCCAGCAGCTTAGAGGCGGGTGCCTACGAGCAGTACTTC
CASSLEAGAYEQYF
>TRBJ2-1|TRBD2|TRBV30
TGTGCCTGGAGTCCGGGGGGGGATGAGCAGTTCTTC
CAWSPGGDEQFF
>TRBJ1-6|NA|TRBV18
TGTGCCAGCTCACCCCGACAGAGCAATTCACCCCTCCACTTT
CASSPRQSNSPLHF
>TRBJ2-2|NA|TRBV5-1
TGCGCCAGCAGTACTGGGGGCTTTAACACCGGGGAGCTGTTTTTT
CASSTGGFNTGELFF
>TRBJ2-5|NA|TRBV5-6
TGTGCCAGCAGCTCATCCGGGTACTTC
CASSSSGYF
>TRBJ2-3|TRBD2|TRBV9
TGTGCCAGCAGCGAGGGACTAGCGGTAGATACGCAGTATTTT
CASSEGLAVDTQYF
>TRBJ1-2|TRBD1|TRBV19
TGTGCCAGTACCTCTATTAGGGGAAGACAGGGCAACTATGGCTACACCTTC
CASTSIRGRQGNYGYTF
>TRBJ2-7|TRBD1|TRBV11-2
TGTGCCAGCAGCTCTTACCGGGACAGATCCTACGAGCAGTACTTC
CASSSYRDRSYEQYF
>TRBJ2-3|NA|TRBV18
TGTGCCAGCTCACCACTCGACTCCGATACGCAGTATTTT
CASSPLDSDTQYF
>TRBJ1-2|TRBD1|TRBV19
TGTGCCAGTAGTGTGGACAGGGAACATACTAATGGCTACACCTTC
CASSVDREHTNGYTF
>TRBJ2-1|TRBD1|TRBV12-5
TGTGCTAGTGGTCGGACAGGGGAGGATAATGAGCAGTTCTTC
CASGRTGEDNEQFF
>TRBJ2-7|TRBD1|TRBV27
TGTGCCAGCACCCCGATCGGGACAGGCCTTGGGGAGCAGTACTTC
CASTPIGTGLGEQYF